This paragraph reports one T cell receptor (beta chain). This entry is derived from a study of blood T cell repertoires in COVID-19. On the study more broadly: Whether acute or convalescent, the COVID-19 samples came from the United States, Italy and Spain.

Assay used: immunoSEQ multiplex PCR; TCRdb lists only in-frame clones, some missing. The sample lists some 100,000 clones; about 90% were seen once. This CDR3 is 16 amino acids long. V shed 4 bases, J shed 1 base, and the junction held 5 bases outside the gene matches. The germline V gene encodes CDR1 LNHDA and CDR2 SQIVND (reference sequence). This TCR came from a woman in her 70s with acute or convalescent COVID-19. Sequenced input: peripheral blood. The chain links TRBV19 to TRBJ2-3, with 10 nucleotides matching TRBD2. The CDR3 DNA reads as TGTGCCAGTAGTAACAGAGGACTAGCGGGCACAGATACGCAGTATTTT. Translating gives CASSNRGLAGTDTQYF.